The 10 T cell receptor beta chains reported below all come from one sample, sequenced in a study of CD8+ T cells in alopecia areata. Treatment here: oral pan-JAK inhibitor, 5-10 mg twice daily. Reverse transcribed after extraction, RNA yielded cDNA as the sequencing template. TCRdb's copy holds only in-frame clones and misses some; the assay was immunoSEQ multiplex PCR. The data show 120,000 to 150,000 clones, 86% seen once. Material: CD8+ T cells sorted from blood, obtained at week 4, from a patient treated with tofacitinib. These receptors all stem from a human donor with alopecia areata.

V and J are TRBV5-4 and TRBJ2-7; D might be TRBD1 (5 bases). Germline V gene sequence: CDR1 SGHNT, CDR2 YYREEE (reference sequence). The CDR3 has 12 residues. V lost 7 bases to trimming and J lost 2 bases, with 10 bases between them. CDR3 loop: CASQGGTYEQYF. DNA of the CDR3: TGTGCCAGCCAGGGCGGAACCTACGAGCAGTACTTC. Together with reference TRBV5-4 and TRBJ2-7, the CDR3 gives the full variable domain: ETGVTQSPTHLIKTRGQQVTLRCSSQSGHNTVSWYQQALGQGPQFIFQYYREEENGRGNFPPRFSGLQFPNYSSELNVNALELDDSALYLCASQGGTYEQYFGPGTRLTVT.

The rearrangement joins TRBV7-8 to TRBJ1-5; weak D call: TRBD1 (5 bases). Trimming pared 8 bases from V and 0 bases from J, leaving 11 bases between. This CDR3 comprises 14 residues. CDR1 and CDR2 from the germline V gene are SGHVS and FQNEAQ. The CDR3, as DNA: TGTGCCAGCGAGGCAGGGAATAGCAATCAGCCCCAGCATTTT. It is translated as CASEAGNSNQPQHF.

This sequence joins TRBV5-1 and TRBJ2-5; 7 bases fit TRBD1. The CDR3 spans 15 residues. The germline V gene encodes CDR1 SGHRS and CDR2 YFSETQ. Trimming cost V 2 bases and J 1 base; bases outside gene matches: 5. CDR3 sequence: CASSFRTGSQETQYF. CDR3 in DNA: TGCGCCAGCAGCTTCAGGACAGGTTCCCAAGAGACCCAGTACTTC.

The chain couples TRBV2 to TRBJ2-7; D remains unclear. The germline V and J ends were trimmed by 6 bases and 0 bases, with 15 bases remaining between them. CDR3 length: 15 residues. The germline gives CDR1 SNHLY, CDR2 FYNNEI. The CDR3 here is CASSRSVGNSYEQYF. CDR3 sequence (DNA): TGTGCCAGCAGCCGCAGTGTAGGGAACTCCTACGAGCAGTACTTC.

This chain uses TRBV6-5 with TRBJ2-7; no reliable D call. This CDR3 is built from 13 residues. Germline V CDR1 and CDR2: MNHEY, SVGAGI. The germline V and J ends were trimmed by 0 bases and 6 bases, with 9 bases remaining between them. Here the CDR3 reads CASSYSVHSEQYF. The CDR3 DNA is TGTGCCAGCAGTTACTCCGTCCATTCCGAGCAGTACTTC.

This clone was recorded once. The chain recombines TRBV4-2 with TRBJ2-7; 11 nucleotides match TRBD2. The V segment lost 0 bases and the J segment 0 bases; nucleotides outside the gene matches: 1. Looked up from germline, CDR1 is LGHNA and CDR2 is YNFKEQ. This CDR3 is built from 16 residues. Here the CDR3 reads CASSQEGTSGSYEQYF. The CDR3 DNA reads as TGTGCCAGCAGCCAAGAGGGGACTAGCGGCTCCTACGAGCAGTACTTC.

The rearrangement links TRBV29-1 to TRBJ1-2; 12 nucleotides agree with TRBD1. The CDR3 has 13 residues. Germline V CDR1 and CDR2: SQVTM, ANQGSEA. The trim removed 3 bases at V and 7 bases at J, leaving 3 bases unmatched. CDR3 bases: TGCAGCGTTGATGGGGACAGGGGGCTTGGCTACACCTTC. As protein: CSVDGDRGLGYTF.

The rearrangement links TRBV6-5 to TRBJ1-4; D gene unclear. The CDR3 is 13 residues long. Trimming shortened V by 4 bases and J by 8 bases, and 11 bases separated the two germline ends. Germline V gene lookup returns CDR1 MNHEY and CDR2 SVGAGI. CDR3 bases: TGTGCCAGCAGTTCTCAAATCGAGGAAAAACTGTTTTTT. Translating gives CASSSQIEEKLFF.

The genes are TRBV2 and TRBJ2-7; the match to TRBD2 covers 7 bases. This CDR3 spans 12 amino acids. The V segment lost 8 bases and the J segment 2 bases; nucleotides outside the gene matches: 3. Per the germline V gene, CDR1 is SNHLY and CDR2 is FYNNEI. The CDR3 DNA sequence: TGTGCCAGCCGGGAGGCCACCTACGAGCAGTACTTC. Translating it yields CASREATYEQYF.

The chain employs TRBV29-1 and TRBJ2-1; 13 bases match TRBD2. The V gene's germline CDR1 is SQVTM and CDR2 ANQGSEA. Unmatched junction bases numbered 4, after V lost 3 bases and J lost 2 bases. This CDR3 is built from 16 residues. CDR3 region: CSVDFGTSGTYNEQFF. The CDR3 coding sequence is TGCAGCGTTGACTTCGGGACTAGCGGGACCTACAATGAGCAGTTCTTC.